This TCR beta chain was profiled in a study of type 1 regulatory T cells. At the level of the study: An in vitro protocol generated T-allo10, a Tr1-enriched, alloantigen-specific CD4 T cell product.

In TCRdb, the reads were re-called with MiXCR into one record per CDR3 protein. The sample shows about 100,000 distinct CDR3 sequences, 25% to 40% of them seen only once. Germline CDR1 and CDR2: SQVTM and ANQGSEA. This CDR3 spans 14 amino acids. After removal of 5 bases from V and 3 bases from J, the junction contained 8 bases not matched to a gene. There are a few counts of this clonotype. The chain recombines TRBV29-1 with TRBJ2-5; 8 bases are a match to TRBD1. This receptor was obtained from a human donor in good health. Sample: CD4+ T cells, either the whole sample or a sorted fraction (not recorded which). CDR3 region: CSVSDRGYEETQYF. DNA of the CDR3: TGCAGCGTTTCTGACAGGGGCTACGAAGAGACCCAGTACTTC.